This is a list of T cell receptor beta chains from one sample in a study of T cells in Graves' hyperthyroidism and ophthalmopathy. MiXCR, applied by TCRdb to the multiplex PCR reads, yields one record per CDR3 protein. The sample includes fewer than 450,000 distinct CDR3 sequences, approximately 14% of them seen just once. The sequencing sample was made of blood. The source of these receptors is a woman between 55 and 75 years old with Graves' ophthalmopathy. The conserved cysteine and the conserved F or W are not part of the CDR3 here.

j_call,v_call,cdr3_aa
TRBJ2-7,TRBV20-1,SARPSRLGSAYEQY
TRBJ1-6,TRBV18,ASSLGTSDNSPLH
TRBJ2-3,TRBV18,ASSPPRPFTDTQY
TRBJ2-3,TRBV12-3/TRBV12-4,ASSYGQGEDTQY
TRBJ2-2,TRBV20-1,SARVPGMNTGELF
TRBJ2-1,TRBV20-1,NARPEDRPYNEQF
TRBJ2-3,TRBV7-9,ASSFGTSGTHTDTQY
TRBJ2-6,TRBV12-3/TRBV12-4,ASSHGLTSGANVLT
TRBJ2-7,TRBV28,ASHRTSGAYEQY
TRBJ2-1,TRBV12-3/TRBV12-4,ASSFTPYNEQF
TRBJ2-7,TRBV28,ASSTSDRAFYEQY
TRBJ2-1,TRBV11-2,ASRAWGHEYNEQF
TRBJ1-1,TRBV20-1,SAEGQLTEAF
TRBJ1-1,TRBV18,ASSPPNGWTEAF
TRBJ1-1,TRBV19,ASTPPPMNTEAF
TRBJ2-5,TRBV11-2,ASSLGRVQETQY
TRBJ2-5,TRBV28,ASGRPTGARETQY
TRBJ2-1,TRBV28,ASSWANEQF
TRBJ2-1,TRBV24-1,ATSVPTSGGVGVQF
TRBJ1-1,TRBV2,ASSPTGLGNTEAF
TRBJ2-2,TRBV6-1,ASSHGTPTGELF
TRBJ1-5,TRBV19,ASTHRGGQPGNQPQH
TRBJ1-1,TRBV6-1,ASLRDRATEAF
TRBJ1-5,TRBV3-1,ASSQRGESNQPQH
TRBJ1-5,TRBV12-3/TRBV12-4,ASSSGGGRASQPQH
TRBJ2-7,TRBV6-1,ASSSRESSSEQY
TRBJ1-1,TRBV25-1,ASTRTGDTEAF
TRBJ1-5,TRBV27,ASSLTGYYNQPQH
TRBJ2-7,TRBV3-1,ASSQERSVEQY
TRBJ2-1,TRBV20-1,SARDGGSGLNEQF
TRBJ1-5,TRBV2,ATNTGQGLQPQH
TRBJ1-1,TRBV12-5,ASGYLDTEAF
TRBJ1-2,TRBV5-6,ASSLAWRGADSYGYT
TRBJ2-5,TRBV7-9,ASSATTGGETQY
TRBJ2-1,TRBV2,ASSEGVRSDEQF
TRBJ2-5,TRBV27,ASSNRTSVYQETQY
TRBJ2-5,TRBV7-8,ASSLILSTAGETQY